Presented here are 13 T cell receptor beta chains from one specimen sequenced in a study of vaccination effects on CD4 cells after COVID-19. Here immunoSEQ multiplex PCR was the method, and the copy in TCRdb shows in-frame clones only, minus some. The sample contains more than 65,000 clones, about 81% of which appear only once. Their specific antigens are unknown. Antigen-specific CD4+ T cells were first expanded with viral peptide pools by the ViraFEST assay and only then sequenced. Cultured cells yielded isolated CD4+ T cells after 10 days. As their vaccination, participants received two doses of either BNT162b2 or mRNA-1273. Sequenced here: CD4+ T cells from PBMCs cultured with HCoV-229E spike peptides, sampled after COVID-19 vaccination. All receptors derive from a human donor who received a COVID-19 vaccine.

The chain employs TRBV6-6 and TRBJ2-7, with D possibly TRBD2 on 6 matching bases. The CDR3 covers 15 residues. V was clipped by 6 bases and J by 3 bases, with 18 bases between them. The germline V gene has CDR1 MNHNY and CDR2 SVGAGI (reference sequence). As DNA, the CDR3 is TGTGCCAGCAGACCCACTCTAGCGCGGGACTACGAGCAGTACGTC. This sequence encodes CASRPTLARDYEQYV.

The table lists this clone with a few counts. The V and J genes are TRBV5-1 and TRBJ1-2; 7 bases are shared with TRBD1. V was clipped by 1 base and J by 6 bases; unmatched bases: 9. This CDR3 region has 15 residues. From germline, CDR1 is SGHRS and CDR2 YFSETQ. CDR3 nucleotides: TGCGCCAGCAGCTTGACAGGGGTGATAATAGATGGCTACACCTTC. Amino acids: CASSLTGVIIDGYTF.

The CDR3 region is CASRDRGNSPLHF. In DNA, the CDR3 is TGTGCCAGCAGGGACAGGGGAAATTCACCCCTCCACTTT. V is TRBV2 and J is TRBJ1-6; 9 nucleotides match TRBD1. Germline CDR1 and CDR2: SNHLY and FYNNEI. After removal of 6 bases from V and 7 bases from J, the junction contained 1 base not matched to a gene. The CDR3 consists of 13 residues.

The V call is TRBV4-1, the J call TRBJ1-5; TRBD1 aligns across 10 bases. V lost 2 bases and J lost 6; bases outside the gene matches: 7. Germline assignment: CDR1 MGHRA and CDR2 YSYEKL. The CDR3 length is 16 residues. CDR3 nucleotide sequence: TGCGCCAGCAGCCAATTGGCCGGGACAGGGGTTCAGCCCCAGCATTTT. It yields the protein CASSQLAGTGVQPQHF.

The chain recombines TRBV2 with TRBJ2-2; TRBD1 agrees at 7 bases. The germline gives CDR1 SNHLY, CDR2 FYNNEI. The CDR3 spans 14 residues. V trimming: 6 bases; J trimming: 4 bases; junction bases outside the gene matches: 5. The CDR3 DNA reads TGTGCCAGCAGGGGGGACAGCAGCACCGGGGAGCTGTTTTTT. Its protein is CASRGDSSTGELFF.

The rearrangement links TRBV3-1 (or the pseudogene TRBV3-2) to TRBJ2-6; tentative D call: TRBD2 (5 bases). Germline V gives CDR1 LGHDT, CDR2 YNNKEL (reference sequence). The CDR3 totals 14 residues. V lost 3 bases and J 2 bases, leaving 5 bases between the germline ends. CDR3 amino acids: CASSQRAGANVLTF. The CDR3 DNA follows: TGTGCCAGCAGCCAGAGGGCTGGGGCCAACGTCCTGACTTTC.

The V call is TRBV28, the J call TRBJ1-1; D gene unclear. V was pared by 6 bases and J by 1 base, with 12 bases between. The CDR3 loop spans 14 amino acids. Germline CDR1 is MDHEN and CDR2 is SYDVKM. The CDR3 sequence: CASRTTYENTEAFF. DNA for the CDR3: TGTGCCAGCAGAACTACGTACGAGAACACTGAAGCTTTCTTT.

The table lists this clone with a count of one. The chain joins TRBV12-3 or TRBV12-4 to TRBJ2-7; no firm D call. V lost 6 bases to trimming and J lost 4 bases, with 10 bases between them. The CDR3 contains 12 residues. The CDR3 region has the DNA TGTGCCAGCAGGCCCTGCGAATACGAGCAGTACGTC. As protein: CASRPCEYEQYV.

This chain links TRBV6-5 with TRBJ1-1; 8 bases are a match to TRBD1. CDR1 is MNHEY, CDR2 SVGAGI, per germline. The J segment lost 3 bases and the V segment lost 6 bases, leaving 3 bases of the junction unmatched. The CDR3 spans 13 residues. CDR3 coding DNA: TGTGCCAGCAGGGGACAGGTGTACACTGAAGCTTTCTTT. Amino acids: CASRGQVYTEAFF.

The V gene is TRBV4-1, the J gene TRBJ1-5; 8 nucleotides align to TRBD1. V lost 3 bases and J lost 2; bases outside the gene matches: 3. This CDR3 is built from 15 residues. Germline V gene data show CDR1 as MGHRA and CDR2 as YSYEKL. The CDR3 region has the DNA TGCGCCAGCAGCCAGCCGGACAGGGGCAATCAGCCCCAGCATTTT. It codes for CASSQPDRGNQPQHF.

The chain carries TRBV6-5 and TRBJ2-7; 7 positions agree with TRBD1. Germline lookup yields CDR1 MNHEY and CDR2 SVGAGI. Unmatched junction bases numbered 5, after V lost 8 bases and J lost 1 base. The CDR3 covers 13 residues. CDR3 DNA sequence: TGTGCCAGCGCCCGACAGGGATCCTACGAGCAGTACGTC. This codes for CASARQGSYEQYV.

The chain carries TRBV4-2 and TRBJ2-1; D possibly corresponds to TRBD2 (5 bases). The CDR3 extends over 14 amino acids. The germline CDR1 and CDR2 sequences are LGHNA and YNFKEQ. Trimming removed 2 bases from V and 7 bases from J, with 12 bases in between. The CDR3 sequence is CASSQTDRGNEQFF. CDR3 DNA sequence: TGTGCCAGCAGCCAAACCGACCGAGGGAATGAGCAGTTCTTC.

The V and J genes are TRBV30 and TRBJ2-4; D remains ambiguous. The CDR3 covers 14 residues. V lost 0 bases and J lost 3, with 9 bases in between. CDR1 and CDR2 from the germline V gene are GTSNPN and SVGIG (reference sequence). The CDR3 loop reads CAWSVHAFKNIQYF. CDR3 DNA: TGTGCCTGGAGTGTACACGCGTTCAAAAACATTCAGTACTTC.